This T cell receptor beta chain was sequenced during a study of blood T cell repertoires in COVID-19. Background on the study: From the United States, Italy and Spain came samples of acute and convalescent COVID-19.

Per the study methods: Nucleated cell number was recorded as an estimate derived from reference gene primer amplification. The method was immunoSEQ multiplex PCR; TCRdb's version includes in-frame clones alone and lacks a portion of them. Clone size and V and J calls were adopted from that table, with D and trimming inferred from the DNA. The sample carries 120,000 to 150,000 clones, just over 85% recorded once. CDR3 size: 16 residues. Germline V CDR1 and CDR2: LNHDA, SQIVND (reference sequence). The V gene lost 8 bases and the J gene lost 4 bases, with 18 bases spanning the gap. The chain joins TRBV19 to TRBJ2-6; the D gene is possibly TRBD2 (5 bases). The specimen sequenced was peripheral blood. This clonotype was obtained from a woman in her fifties or sixties with acute or convalescent COVID-19. The CDR3 protein is CASAGLHTGGANVLTF. CDR3 coding DNA: TGTGCCAGTGCCGGACTTCACACGGGGGGGGCCAACGTCCTGACTTTC.